This T cell receptor (beta chain) was sequenced in a study of naive and memory T cell subsets. General study results and limits: Gini index rose across naive, CM, EM and EMRA in CD4 and CD8. Over 85% of naive TCR sequences appeared only once after error correction, unlike memory subsets. The power law exponent of TCR abundance differed between naive and memory cells.

Concerning this clonotype itself: Antigen unknown.

An equimolar mix of two oligonucleotides served as the beta constant-region primer for TRBC1 and TRBC2. Nested alpha and beta constant-region primers with the SP2 primer drove four PCR rounds on ligated cDNA. TCRdb reprocessed the UMI-ligation and nested PCR reads via MiXCR and lists one record per CDR3 protein. The profile shows 95,000 to 150,000 distinct CDR3 sequences, over 30% of them singletons. Trimming removed 4 bases at V and 4 bases at J, with 4 bases between. The CDR3 is made up of 11 amino acids. Germline lookup yields CDR1 MDHEN and CDR2 SYDVKM. The rearrangement joins TRBV28 to TRBJ1-2; unclear D gene. This sequence was found in a human donor in good health. The sequenced material came from central memory CD4+ T cells from blood. The CDR3 spells CASSSVYGYTF. The CDR3 DNA reads TGTGCCAGCAGTTCGGTCTATGGCTACACCTTC.